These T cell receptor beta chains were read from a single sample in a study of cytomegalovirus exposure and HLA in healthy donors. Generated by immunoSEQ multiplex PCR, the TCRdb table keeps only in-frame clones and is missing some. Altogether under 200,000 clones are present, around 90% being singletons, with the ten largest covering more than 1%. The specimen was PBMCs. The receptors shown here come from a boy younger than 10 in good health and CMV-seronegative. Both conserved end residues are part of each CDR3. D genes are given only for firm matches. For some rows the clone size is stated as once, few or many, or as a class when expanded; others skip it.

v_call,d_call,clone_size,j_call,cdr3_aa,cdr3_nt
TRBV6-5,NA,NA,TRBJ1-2,CAGSYSTDYGYTF,TGTGCCGGCAGTTACTCGACTGACTATGGCTACACCTTC
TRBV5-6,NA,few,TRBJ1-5,CASSDRRVLSNQPQHF,TGTGCCAGCAGCGATCGCCGGGTCCTTAGCAATCAGCCCCAGCATTTT
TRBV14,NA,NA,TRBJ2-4,CASSGDSVRVQYF,TGTGCCAGCAGTGGGGACTCCGTCAGAGTTCAGTACTTC
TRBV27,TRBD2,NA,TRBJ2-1,CASSPLPSGMEFF,TGTGCCAGCAGTCCTCTGCCGAGCGGGATGGAGTTCTTC
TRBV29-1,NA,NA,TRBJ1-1,CSAEGVPNTEAFF,TGCAGCGCCGAGGGGGTCCCGAACACTGAAGCTTTCTTT
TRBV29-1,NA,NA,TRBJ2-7,CSVEQGTHEQYF,TGCAGCGTCGAACAGGGAACCCACGAGCAGTACTTC
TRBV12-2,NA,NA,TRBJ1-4,CASRFDTANEKLFF,TGTGCAAGTCGCTTCGACACAGCTAATGAAAAACTGTTTTTT
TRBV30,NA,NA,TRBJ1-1,CAWSVDSNTEAFF,TGTGCCTGGAGTGTAGACTCAAACACTGAAGCTTTCTTT
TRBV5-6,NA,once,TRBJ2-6,CASSLKGIGANVLTF,TGTGCCAGCAGCTTGAAGGGGATTGGGGCCAACGTCCTGACTTTC
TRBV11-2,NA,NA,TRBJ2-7,CASSLVGLHEQYF,TGTGCCAGCAGCTTAGTGGGCCTACACGAGCAGTACTTC
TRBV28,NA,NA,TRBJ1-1,CASRRTGHTEAFF,TGTGCCAGCAGAAGAACAGGACACACTGAAGCTTTCTTT
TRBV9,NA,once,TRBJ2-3,CASSVLSSTDTQYF,TGTGCCAGCAGCGTGCTTAGCAGCACAGATACGCAGTATTTT
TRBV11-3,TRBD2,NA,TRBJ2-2,CASSLDHAGGAGELFF,TGTGCCAGCAGCTTAGATCACGCGGGGGGGGCCGGGGAGCTGTTTTTT
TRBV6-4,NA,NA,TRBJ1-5,CASSRQTNQPQHF,TGTGCCAGCAGTCGGCAGACTAATCAGCCCCAGCATTTT
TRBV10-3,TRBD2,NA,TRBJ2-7,CAISETSGTSYEQYF,TGTGCCATCAGTGAGACTAGCGGGACCTCCTACGAGCAGTACTTC
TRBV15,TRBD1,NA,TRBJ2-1,CATSEDRGSYNEQFF,TGTGCCACCAGCGAGGACAGGGGTTCATACAATGAGCAGTTCTTC
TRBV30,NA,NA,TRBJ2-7,CAWSQVRGGEQYF,TGTGCCTGGAGTCAGGTCAGGGGAGGGGAGCAGTACTTC
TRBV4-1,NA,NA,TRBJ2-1,CASSQVVGVSEQFF,TGCGCCAGCAGCCAAGTAGTGGGAGTGAGTGAGCAGTTCTTC
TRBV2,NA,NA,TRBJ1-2,CATPRGHSNYGYTF,TGTGCCACTCCGCGCGGCCATTCTAACTATGGCTACACCTTC
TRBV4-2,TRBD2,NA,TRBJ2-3,CASSFFGGSTDTQYF,TGTGCCAGCAGCTTCTTCGGGGGGAGCACAGATACGCAGTATTTT
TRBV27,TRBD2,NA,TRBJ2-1,CASSLGAFLAGYNEQFF,TGTGCCAGCAGTTTGGGGGCGTTCCTAGCGGGGTACAATGAGCAGTTCTTC
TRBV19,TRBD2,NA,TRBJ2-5,CASSLAGGGETQYF,TGTGCCAGTAGTCTAGCGGGAGGAGGCGAGACCCAGTACTTC
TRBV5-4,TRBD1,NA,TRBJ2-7,CASSLAWDRGLEQYF,TGTGCCAGCAGCTTGGCCTGGGACAGGGGGCTGGAGCAGTACTTC
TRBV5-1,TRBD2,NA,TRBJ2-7,CASSLTSGRQYEQYF,TGCGCCAGCAGCTTGACTAGCGGGAGACAATACGAGCAGTACTTC
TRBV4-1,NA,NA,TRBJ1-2,CASSQEFSAEAITASGF,TGCGCCAGCAGCCAAGAGTTTTCGGCAGAAGCTATCACGGCATCGGGATTC
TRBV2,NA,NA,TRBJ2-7,CASRREQGGGYEQYF,TGTGCCAGCAGGAGGGAGCAGGGAGGAGGCTACGAGCAGTACTTC
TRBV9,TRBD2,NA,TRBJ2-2,CASSPKGGLAQNAGLFF,TGTGCCAGCAGCCCTAAGGGAGGACTAGCCCAAAATGCGGGGCTGTTTTTT
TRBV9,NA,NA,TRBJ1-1,CASSVAINPGVEAFF,TGTGCCAGCAGCGTAGCGATAAATCCAGGGGTTGAAGCTTTCTTT
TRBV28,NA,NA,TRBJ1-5,CAHSFGNQPQHF,TGTGCCCACTCTTTCGGGAATCAGCCCCAGCATTTT
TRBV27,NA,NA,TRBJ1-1,CASSWSKGGEAFF,TGTGCCAGCAGCTGGAGTAAAGGTGGAGAAGCTTTCTTT
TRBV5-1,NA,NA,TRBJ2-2,CASRALASTGELFF,TGCGCCAGCAGGGCGCTAGCGAGCACCGGGGAGCTGTTTTTT
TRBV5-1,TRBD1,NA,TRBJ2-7,CASSLGTGGFYEQYF,TGCGCCAGCAGCTTAGGGACAGGGGGGTTCTACGAGCAGTACTTC
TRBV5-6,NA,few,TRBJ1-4,CASSTLDTGIGEKLFF,TGTGCCAGCAGCACCCTCGACACCGGTATCGGTGAAAAACTGTTTTTT
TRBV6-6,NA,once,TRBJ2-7,CASSYGGATGNEQYF,TGTGCCAGCAGTTACGGCGGGGCAACCGGTAACGAGCAGTACTTC
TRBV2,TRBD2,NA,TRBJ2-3,CASRSSGLTDTQYF,TGTGCCAGCAGGAGTAGCGGGCTCACAGATACGCAGTATTTT
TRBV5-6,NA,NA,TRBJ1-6,CASSLGPGAPLHF,TGTGCCAGCAGCTTGGGCCCGGGGGCACCCCTCCACTTT
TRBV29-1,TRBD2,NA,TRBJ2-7,CSAGTSGSGEQYF,TGCAGCGCCGGGACTAGCGGGAGCGGCGAGCAGTACTTC
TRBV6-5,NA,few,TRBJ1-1,CASSYFSGTEAFF,TGTGCCAGCAGTTATTTCAGTGGCACTGAAGCTTTCTTT
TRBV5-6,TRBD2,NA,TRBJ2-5,CASSSLTSGIFQETQYF,TGTGCCAGCAGCTCCCTGACTAGCGGCATATTCCAAGAGACCCAGTACTTC
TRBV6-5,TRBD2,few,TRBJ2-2,CASSYLGLAGPGELFF,TGTGCCAGCAGTTACCTCGGACTAGCGGGACCTGGGGAGCTGTTTTTT
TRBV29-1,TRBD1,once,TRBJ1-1,CSVDIRQGTEAPEAFF,TGCAGCGTCGATATCCGACAGGGGACAGAGGCTCCTGAAGCTTTCTTT
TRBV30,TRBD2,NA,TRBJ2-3,CAWSTRGSGPPDTQYF,TGTGCCTGGAGTACGCGGGGTAGCGGGCCCCCAGATACGCAGTATTTT
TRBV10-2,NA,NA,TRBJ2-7,CASSELFGGQTNFYEQYF,TGCGCCAGCAGTGAGTTGTTCGGGGGACAGACGAATTTCTACGAGCAGTACTTC
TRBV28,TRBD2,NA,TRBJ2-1,CASRPRYRVAGDGNEQFF,TGTGCCAGCAGACCCAGATACAGGGTAGCGGGAGACGGCAATGAGCAGTTCTTC
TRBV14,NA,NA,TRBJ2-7,CASSQDLVSYEQYF,TGTGCCAGCAGCCAAGATCTGGTGTCCTACGAGCAGTACTTC
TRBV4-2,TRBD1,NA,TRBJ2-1,CASSQNPGQALGEQFF,TGTGCCAGCAGCCAAAATCCGGGACAGGCCTTGGGAGAGCAGTTCTTC
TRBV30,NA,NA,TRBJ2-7,CAWSVGGAQYEQYF,TGTGCCTGGAGTGTAGGGGGGGCCCAATACGAGCAGTACTTC
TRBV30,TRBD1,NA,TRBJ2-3,CAGTGTAASTDTQYF,TGTGCCGGAACCGGGACAGCGGCTAGCACAGATACGCAGTATTTT
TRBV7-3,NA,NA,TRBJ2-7,CASSLKGGASEQYF,TGTGCCAGCAGCTTAAAAGGAGGAGCGAGCGAGCAGTACTTC
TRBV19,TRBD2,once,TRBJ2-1,CASSKGLAEYNEQFF,TGTGCCAGTAGTAAGGGACTAGCGGAGTACAATGAGCAGTTCTTC
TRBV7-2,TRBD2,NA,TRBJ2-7,CATSAGESYEQYF,TGTGCCACCTCAGCGGGGGAATCCTACGAGCAGTACTTC
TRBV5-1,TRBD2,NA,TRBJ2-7,CASSLARVSGGYEQYF,TGCGCCAGCAGCTTGGCCAGGGTCTCCGGGGGGTACGAGCAGTACTTC
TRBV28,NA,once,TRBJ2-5,CASSLARQETQYF,TGTGCCAGCAGTTTAGCCAGACAAGAGACCCAGTACTTC
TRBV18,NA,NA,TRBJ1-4,CASSLLQEGLFF,TGTGCCAGCTCACTACTTCAGGAGGGACTGTTTTTT
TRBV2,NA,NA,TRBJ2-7,CASSGDSPRLGYEQYF,TGTGCCAGCAGTGGTGACAGTCCGAGGCTAGGCTACGAGCAGTACTTC
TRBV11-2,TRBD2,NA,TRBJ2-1,CASSQWDPSGIYNEQFF,TGTGCCAGCAGCCAGTGGGACCCTAGCGGGATCTACAATGAGCAGTTCTTC
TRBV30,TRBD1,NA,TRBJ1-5,CAWSVGTGELAQHF,TGTGCCTGGAGTGTGGGGACAGGAGAGTTGGCCCAGCATTTT
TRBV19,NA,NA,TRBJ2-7,CASSRTVTYEQYF,TGTGCCAGTAGCCGGACAGTTACCTACGAGCAGTACTTC
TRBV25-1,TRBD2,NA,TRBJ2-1,CASSEASGRVYNEQFF,TGTGCCAGCAGTGAGGCTAGCGGGAGGGTATACAATGAGCAGTTCTTC